The rows below give T cell receptor beta chains drawn from one sample of a study of T-cell reconstitution after alpha-beta-depleted transplantation in children. MiXCR was run by TCRdb on the PCR reads, yielding one entry per CDR3 protein. The sample yields 580,000 or so distinct CDR3 sequences, about 23% seen once. Sequences were derived from PBMCs, mostly from graft donor cells, sampled 360 days after TCRalphabeta/CD19-depleted stem cell transplant. These receptors were taken from a boy under two years old who had a stem cell transplant for acute myeloid leukemia, so the T cells may come from the graft donor. CDR3s include the opening cysteine and the closing phenylalanine or tryptophan. The D gene is left open where the match is weak. Part of the rows lack a size; the others show once, few, many or a class for expanded clones.

v_gene	j_gene	d_gene	abundance	CDR3aa	CDR3nt
TRBV20-1	TRBJ1-5	TRBD1	few	CSARDQRQGGNQPQHF	TGCAGTGCTAGAGATCAACGACAGGGAGGCAATCAGCCCCAGCATTTT
TRBV5-1	TRBJ2-3	NA	many	CASSPLVGSTDTQYF	TGCGCCAGCAGCCCACTAGTGGGCAGCACAGATACGCAGTATTTT
TRBV12-3/TRBV12-4	TRBJ2-3	NA	NA	CASSFPGTFTQYF	TGTGCCAGCAGTTTCCCCGGTACGTTTACGCAGTATTTT
TRBV29-1	TRBJ2-1	TRBD2	many	CSVSSGSSYNEQFF	TGCAGCGTTTCTAGCGGGAGCTCCTACAATGAGCAGTTCTTC
TRBV20-1	TRBJ2-1	TRBD1	few	CSARGGTGHPFSYNEQFF	TGCAGTGCTAGAGGAGGGACAGGGCATCCCTTCTCCTACAATGAGCAGTTCTTC
TRBV7-2	TRBJ2-7	NA	many	CASNLAGYYEQYF	TGTGCCAGCAACTTAGCTGGGTACTACGAGCAGTACTTC
TRBV12-3/TRBV12-4	TRBJ2-1	NA	many	CASSLRASNEQFF	TGTGCCAGCAGTTTAAGGGCAAGCAATGAGCAGTTCTTC
TRBV12-3/TRBV12-4	TRBJ2-1	TRBD2	NA	CASSGTTGYNEQFF	TGTGCCAGCAGTGGGACTACTGGCTACAATGAGCAGTTCTTC
TRBV19	TRBJ2-7	NA	many	CASSTAVAYEQYF	TGTGCCAGTAGTACGGCGGTGGCCTACGAGCAGTACTTC
TRBV25-1	TRBJ2-3	TRBD1	many	CASRGTRTGLTDTQYF	TGTGCCAGCAGAGGAACCAGGACAGGCCTCACAGATACGCAGTATTTT
TRBV28	TRBJ1-6	NA	few	CASYGGVGSPLHF	TGTGCCAGTTATGGGGGAGTTGGTTCACCCCTCCACTTT
TRBV5-1	TRBJ2-1	TRBD2	NA	CASSSSGTTYYNEQFF	TGCGCCAGCAGCTCGTCCGGGACTACTTACTACAATGAGCAGTTCTTC
TRBV29-1	TRBJ2-5	NA	NA	CSVEDGGSQYF	TGCAGCGTTGAAGATGGGGGGTCCCAGTACTTC
TRBV12-3/TRBV12-4	TRBJ1-2	NA	many	CASSLGASASYGYTF	TGTGCCAGCAGTCTCGGAGCCTCTGCTAGTTATGGCTACACCTTC
TRBV12-3/TRBV12-4	TRBJ2-5	NA	many	CASIRRLQETQYF	TGTGCCAGCATTCGGCGCCTCCAAGAGACCCAGTACTTC
TRBV11-2	TRBJ2-4	NA	NA	CASSPWGGQEAIQYF	TGTGCCAGCAGCCCCTGGGGGGGACAAGAGGCCATTCAGTACTTC
TRBV12-3/TRBV12-4	TRBJ2-2	NA	many	CASSFETGSNTGELFF	TGTGCCAGCAGTTTTGAAACAGGTTCGAACACCGGGGAGCTGTTTTTT
TRBV20-1	TRBJ2-1	TRBD1	few	CSATFMGQGAARGLYNEQFF	TGCAGTGCTACCTTCATGGGACAGGGGGCCGCCCGGGGCCTTTACAATGAGCAGTTCTTC
TRBV7-2	TRBJ2-7	NA	many	CASSLNGGGRYEQYF	TGTGCCAGCAGCTTAAATGGGGGGGGCCGTTACGAGCAGTACTTC
TRBV29-1	TRBJ1-4	TRBD1	many	CSVWDRAEEKLFF	TGCAGCGTTTGGGACAGGGCTGAGGAAAAACTGTTTTTT
TRBV6-6	TRBJ2-5	NA	NA	CASSRVYQETQYF	TGTGCCAGCAGCCGGGTGTACCAAGAGACCCAGTACTTC
TRBV15	TRBJ1-1	NA	few	CATSRGSMNTEAFF	TGTGCCACCAGCAGGGGATCTATGAACACTGAAGCTTTCTTT
TRBV20-1	TRBJ2-7	NA	few	CSARAFHPGLSYEQYF	TGCAGTGCTAGAGCATTCCACCCCGGGCTCTCCTACGAGCAGTACTTC
TRBV12-3/TRBV12-4	TRBJ2-1	NA	few	CASSFVQSYNEQFF	TGTGCCAGCAGTTTTGTCCAGAGCTACAATGAGCAGTTCTTC
TRBV9	TRBJ2-1	TRBD2	NA	CASSLPRTSGADEQFF	TGTGCCAGCAGTCTTCCCCGGACTAGCGGGGCGGATGAGCAGTTCTTC
TRBV11-2	TRBJ2-2	NA	NA	CASSLRVDTGELFF	TGTGCCAGCAGCTTACGGGTTGACACCGGGGAGCTGTTTTTT
TRBV5-4	TRBJ2-7	NA	NA	CASRPGGLGEQYF	TGTGCCAGCAGGCCCGGGGGGCTCGGGGAGCAGTACTTC
TRBV24-1	TRBJ2-3	NA	NA	CATSDLGSRQEPDTDTQYF	TGTGCCACCAGTGATTTGGGCTCCCGGCAGGAACCAGACACAGATACGCAGTATTTT
TRBV10-2	TRBJ2-3	TRBD1	few	CASRWTGLVARSTDTQYF	TGCGCCAGCAGATGGACAGGGTTGGTAGCCCGAAGCACAGATACGCAGTATTTT
TRBV9	TRBJ2-5	TRBD2	few	CASSEGDYLSPGTQYF	TGTGCCAGCAGCGAAGGGGACTATCTCTCTCCAGGGACCCAGTACTTC
TRBV7-6	TRBJ2-3	TRBD1	few	CASSLGTGRPTQYF	TGTGCCAGCAGCTTAGGGACAGGGAGGCCTACGCAGTATTTT
TRBV5-1	TRBJ2-1	TRBD2	few	CASSSTSGGAPGEQFF	TGCGCCAGCAGCTCCACTAGCGGGGGGGCCCCTGGTGAGCAGTTCTTC
TRBV20-1	TRBJ2-1	NA	NA	CSARDNRLRNNEQFF	TGCAGTGCTAGAGATAATAGACTAAGAAACAATGAGCAGTTCTTC
TRBV12-3/TRBV12-4	TRBJ2-3	NA	few	CASSHRFSVDTDTQYF	TGTGCCAGCAGTCACAGGTTTTCAGTTGACACAGATACGCAGTATTTT
TRBV6-5	TRBJ1-2	NA	few	CASREDYGYTF	TGTGCCAGCAGGGAGGACTATGGCTACACCTTC
TRBV12-3/TRBV12-4	TRBJ1-1	NA	few	CASSSGGIQEAFF	TGTGCCAGCAGTTCGGGGGGGATCCAAGAAGCTTTCTTT
TRBV5-5	TRBJ1-3	TRBD1	NA	CASSLSRGPGNTIYF	TGTGCCAGCAGCTTGTCCAGGGGGCCTGGAAACACCATATATTTT
TRBV25-1	TRBJ2-6	TRBD1	few	CASRGTGGTGANVLTF	TGTGCCAGCAGAGGGACAGGGGGCACCGGGGCCAACGTCCTGACTTTC
TRBV29-1	TRBJ2-6	TRBD1	many	CSVADRNKASGANVLTF	TGCAGCGTCGCGGACAGGAACAAAGCCTCTGGGGCCAACGTCCTGACTTTC
TRBV13	TRBJ2-1	TRBD1	NA	CASSWWTGANEQFF	TGTGCCAGCAGCTGGTGGACAGGGGCAAATGAGCAGTTCTTC
TRBV9	TRBJ1-1	NA	few	CASSVGRGRHTEAFF	TGTGCCAGCAGCGTAGGTAGAGGGCGGCACACTGAAGCTTTCTTT
TRBV3-1	TRBJ2-6	NA	few	CASSQSFLRGAGANVLTF	TGTGCCAGCAGCCAGTCGTTTCTCCGAGGGGCTGGGGCCAACGTCCTGACTTTC
TRBV7-2	TRBJ1-3	NA	many	CASSFGGDTIYF	TGTGCCAGCAGCTTCGGGGGGGACACCATATATTTT
TRBV20-1	TRBJ2-3	NA	NA	CSATKGEYGDTQYF	TGCAGTGCTACCAAAGGGGAGTATGGGGATACGCAGTATTTT
TRBV29-1	TRBJ2-7	NA	many	CSVLQGYEQYF	TGCAGCGTCTTACAGGGCTACGAGCAGTACTTC
TRBV5-1	TRBJ2-5	TRBD2	many	CASSPDSGGAKTQYF	TGCGCCAGCAGCCCTGATAGCGGGGGGGCGAAGACCCAGTACTTC
TRBV6-1	TRBJ2-5	NA	many	CASSQTGRKETQYF	TGTGCCAGCAGCCAGACTGGCCGGAAAGAGACCCAGTACTTC
TRBV20-1	TRBJ2-7	NA	few	CSARDVGGRAYEQYF	TGCAGTGCTAGAGATGTTGGGGGCAGAGCCTACGAGCAGTACTTC
TRBV30	TRBJ1-1	NA	NA	CAWSVRRADTEAFF	TGTGCCTGGAGTGTACGGAGGGCGGACACTGAAGCTTTCTTT
TRBV20-1	TRBJ2-1	NA	NA	CSARGFTKTNEQFF	TGCAGTGCTAGAGGGTTCACGAAAACGAATGAGCAGTTCTTC
TRBV11-2	TRBJ2-1	NA	few	CASSPLEGVLDEQFF	TGTGCCAGCAGCCCTTTAGAGGGGGTCCTCGATGAGCAGTTCTTC
TRBV9	TRBJ2-2	NA	few	CASSVVNGELFF	TGTGCCAGCAGCGTAGTAAACGGGGAGCTGTTTTTT
TRBV29-1	TRBJ2-1	NA	many	CSVVLGGEQFF	TGCAGCGTTGTACTCGGGGGTGAGCAGTTCTTC
TRBV5-1	TRBJ1-4	TRBD1	many	CASSSPGQGGEKLFF	TGCGCCAGCAGCTCCCCTGGTCAGGGGGGTGAAAAACTGTTTTTT
TRBV12-3/TRBV12-4	TRBJ1-2	TRBD1	NA	CASSTTGGNGYTF	TGTGCCAGCAGCACGACAGGGGGGAATGGCTACACCTTC